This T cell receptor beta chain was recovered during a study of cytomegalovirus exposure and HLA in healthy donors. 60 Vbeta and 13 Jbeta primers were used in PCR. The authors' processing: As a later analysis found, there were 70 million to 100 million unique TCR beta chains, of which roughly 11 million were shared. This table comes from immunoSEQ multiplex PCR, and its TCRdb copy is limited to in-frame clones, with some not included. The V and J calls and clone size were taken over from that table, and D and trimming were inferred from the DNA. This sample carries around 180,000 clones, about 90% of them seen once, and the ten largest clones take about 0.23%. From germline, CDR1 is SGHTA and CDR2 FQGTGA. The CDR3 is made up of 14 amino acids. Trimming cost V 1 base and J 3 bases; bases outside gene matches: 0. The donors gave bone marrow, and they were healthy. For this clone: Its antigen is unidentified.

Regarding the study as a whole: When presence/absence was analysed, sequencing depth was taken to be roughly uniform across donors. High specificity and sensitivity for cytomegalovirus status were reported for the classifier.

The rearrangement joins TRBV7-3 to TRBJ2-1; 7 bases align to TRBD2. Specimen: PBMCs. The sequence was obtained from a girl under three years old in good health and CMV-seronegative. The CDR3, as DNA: TGTGCCAGCAGCTTAAGCGGGAGCTACAATGAGCAGTTCTTC. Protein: CASSLSGSYNEQFF.